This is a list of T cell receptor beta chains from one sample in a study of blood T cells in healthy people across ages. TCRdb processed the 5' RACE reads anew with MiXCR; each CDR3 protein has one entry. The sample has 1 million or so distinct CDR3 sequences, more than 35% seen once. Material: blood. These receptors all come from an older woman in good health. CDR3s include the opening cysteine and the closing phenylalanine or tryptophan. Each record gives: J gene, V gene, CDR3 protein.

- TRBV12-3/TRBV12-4 CASSWASGSQETQYF
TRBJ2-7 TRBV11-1 CASSLVVAYEQYF
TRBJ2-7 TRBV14 CASSRDRISYEQYF
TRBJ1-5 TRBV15 CATRKQNNQPQHF
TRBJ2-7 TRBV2 CATEPRGRGGSYEQYF
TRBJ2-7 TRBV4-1 CASSQDEFYEQYF
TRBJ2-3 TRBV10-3 CAITRTSDTDTQYF
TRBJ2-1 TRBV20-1 CSLTRRVGGDEQFF
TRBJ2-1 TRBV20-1 CSALPGTGITYNEQFF
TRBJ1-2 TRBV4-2 CASSQSLYGYTF
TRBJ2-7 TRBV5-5 CASAAAPLSYEQYF
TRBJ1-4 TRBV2 CASSETPGDNEKLFF
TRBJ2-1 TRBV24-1 CATSDWGSGRFNEQFF
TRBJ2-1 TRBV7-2 CASSLWSGRGYNEQFF
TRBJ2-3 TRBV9 CASSVEGGRDTDTQYF
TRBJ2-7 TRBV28 CASQPTGTAYEQYF
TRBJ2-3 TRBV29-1 CSVEEGAFADTQYF
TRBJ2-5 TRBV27 CASSQPGYRETQYF
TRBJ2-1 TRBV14 CASSQWASRSYNEQFF
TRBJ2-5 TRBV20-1 CSADPGTRGVVEQYF
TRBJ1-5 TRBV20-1 CSARDVVSRISDQPQNF
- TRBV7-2 CASSLRLRGLGYEQYF
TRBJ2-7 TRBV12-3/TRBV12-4 CASSFGTLGQYEQYF
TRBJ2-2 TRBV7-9 CASSFGGIRTGELFF
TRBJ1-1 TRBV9 CASSVEFRQTNTEAFF
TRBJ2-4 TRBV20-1 CSARGVPTSGRTKNIQYF
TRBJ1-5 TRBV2 CASSLGSGRSNQPQHF
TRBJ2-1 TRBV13 CASSLTMDEQFF
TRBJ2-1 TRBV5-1 CASSLGMLGGTRAGVRDEQFF
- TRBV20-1 CSAKRLAVNLNIQYF
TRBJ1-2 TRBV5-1 CASSGTQHGYTF
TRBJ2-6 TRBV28 CASRRDFSGANVLTF
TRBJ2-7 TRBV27 CASSRDLLAGRSYEQYF
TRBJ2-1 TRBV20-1 CSARAPSSPYNEQFF
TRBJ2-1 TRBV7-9 CASSWTSGIQVVSYNEQFF
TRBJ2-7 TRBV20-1 CSARSGTGGSYEQYF
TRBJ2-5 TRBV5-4 CASSVTGGPQETQYF
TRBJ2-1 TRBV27 CASRGAGGLWETQFF
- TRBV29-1 CSVEWGTQYF
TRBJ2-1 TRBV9 CASSVGGGAHNEQFF
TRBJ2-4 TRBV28 CASSPGQGTALAKNIQYF
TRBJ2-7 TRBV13 CASSAVRTSGRNEQYF
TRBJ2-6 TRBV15 CATSRGRDSGANVLTF
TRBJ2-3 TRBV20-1 CSAASGEDTQYF
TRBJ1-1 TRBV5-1 CASSSSSGVNTEAFF
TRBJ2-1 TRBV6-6 CASSARQNNEQFF
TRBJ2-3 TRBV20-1 CSAKSGRGDTQYF
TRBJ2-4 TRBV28 CASSFLWGASGEQYF
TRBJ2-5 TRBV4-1 CASSQGHQSYNEQYF
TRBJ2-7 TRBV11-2 CASSLGLGFSPGQGPYEQYF
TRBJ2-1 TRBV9 CASSPTGQFSYNEQFF
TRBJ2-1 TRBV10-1 CASSESGGPRNEQFF
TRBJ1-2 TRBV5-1 CASSAKTGGYDGYTF
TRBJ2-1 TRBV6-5 CASSYSRGRAYNEQFF
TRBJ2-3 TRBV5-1 CASSLVASGGSTDTQYF
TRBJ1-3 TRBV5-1 CASSLQTPSSGNTIYF
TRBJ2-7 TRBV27 CASSFGRLNYEQYF
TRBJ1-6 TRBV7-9 CASSFRGTGHSPLHF
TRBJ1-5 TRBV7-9 CASSLLSDANQPQHF